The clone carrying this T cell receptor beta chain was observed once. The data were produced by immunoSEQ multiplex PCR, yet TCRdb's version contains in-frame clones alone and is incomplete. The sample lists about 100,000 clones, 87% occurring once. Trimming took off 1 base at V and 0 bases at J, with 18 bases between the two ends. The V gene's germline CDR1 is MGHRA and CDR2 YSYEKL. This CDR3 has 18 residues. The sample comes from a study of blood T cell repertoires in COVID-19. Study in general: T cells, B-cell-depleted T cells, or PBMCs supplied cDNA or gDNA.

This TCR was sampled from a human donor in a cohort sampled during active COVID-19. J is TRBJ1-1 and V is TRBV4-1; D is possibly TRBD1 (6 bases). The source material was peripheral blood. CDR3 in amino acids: CASSQVKGGRDMNTEAFF. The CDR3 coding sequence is TGCGCCAGCAGCCAAGTAAAGGGTGGTCGGGACATGAACACTGAAGCTTTCTTT.